The 29 T cell receptor beta chains below all came from one sample that was sequenced in a study of T-cell reconstitution after alpha-beta-depleted transplantation in children. Using unique molecular identifiers, the investigators prepared the TCRbeta library. TCRdb re-analysed the PCR reads in MiXCR, keeping a single row per CDR3 protein. The repertoire includes some 340,000 distinct CDR3 sequences, 10% of them detected once, and 2.4% sits in the top ten. The specimen was PBMCs from the stem cell graft donor, collected from the stem cell graft. The receptors originated from a human donor who donated a stem cell graft to a child with acute lymphoblastic leukemia.

This clonotype was detected only a few times. This rearrangement joins TRBV5-5 to TRBJ2-3; 9 bases align to TRBD2. The V and J ends lost 1 base and 2 bases, in that order; junction bases with no gene match: 11. This CDR3 comprises 18 residues. Germline lookup yields CDR1 SGHKS and CDR2 YYEKEE (reference sequence). The CDR3 coding sequence is TGTGCCAGCAGCTTGATCGGCGGGAGGGCCCGGCCCACAGATACGCAGTATTTT. Translated, it gives CASSLIGGRARPTDTQYF. Full variable domain (remainder filled in from reference TRBV5-5 and TRBJ2-3): DAGVTQSPTHLIKTRGQQVTLRCSPISGHKSVSWYQQVLGQGPQFIFQYYEKEERGRGNFPDRFSARQFPNYSSELNVNALLLGDSALYLCASSLIGGRARPTDTQYFGPGTRLTVL.

This clonotype was picked up a small number of times. The J gene is TRBJ2-3, the V gene TRBV5-1; weak D call: TRBD1 (6 bases). V was cut by 4 bases and J by 5 bases, with 23 bases left in between. CDR1 is SGHRS and CDR2 is YFSETQ in the germline V gene. The CDR3 runs to 17 residues. CDR3 DNA sequence: TGCGCCAGCAGCACCCAAGGTTGGGGGCCCCAGGGAGATACGCAGTATTTT. This encodes CASSTQGWGPQGDTQYF.

V and J are TRBV4-1 and TRBJ1-1, with D uncertain. The germline CDR1 and CDR2 sequences are MGHRA and YSYEKL. The CDR3 consists of 15 residues. V was shortened by 1 base and J by 1 base, with 10 bases between the two germline ends. In DNA, the CDR3 is TGCGCCAGCAGCCAAGTGACTAACGGGAACACTGAAGCTTTCTTT. Translating gives CASSQVTNGNTEAFF.

This chain links TRBV5-1 with TRBJ1-3; no reliable D call. Trimming stripped 0 bases from V and 7 bases from J, with 14 bases between. The CDR3 is 15 amino acids. Germline V gene lookup returns CDR1 SGHRS and CDR2 YFSETQ. Written as DNA, the CDR3 is TGCGCCAGCAGCTTGGAAGCCGGACCGGAGAACACCATATATTTT. This translates into CASSLEAGPENTIYF. Full variable domain (remainder filled in from reference TRBV5-1 and TRBJ1-3): KAGVTQTPRYLIKTRGQQVTLSCSPISGHRSVSWYQQTPGQGLQFLFEYFSETQRNKGNFPGRFSGRQFSNSRSEMNVSTLELGDSALYLCASSLEAGPENTIYFGEGSWLTVV.

V is TRBV20-1 and J is TRBJ1-6; the D is unclear. CDR3 length equals 15 residues. With 0 bases removed from V and 7 bases from J, the gap between germline ends came to 13 bases. Germline V CDR1 and CDR2: DFQATT, SNEGSKA (reference sequence). The CDR3 loop is CSARDRSSINSPLHF. DNA of the CDR3: TGCAGTGCTAGAGATAGGAGTTCGATAAATTCACCCCTCCACTTT.

There are a few counts of this clonotype. This rearrangement joins TRBV10-3 to TRBJ2-1, with D possibly called TRBD1 or TRBD2 (6 bases each). V was cut by 9 bases and J by 7 bases, with 19 bases left in between. Germline V gene lookup returns CDR1 ENHRY and CDR2 SYGVKD. The CDR3 covers 14 residues. CDR3 in DNA: TGTGCCATACGGGGGACAACCAAGGGGAATGAGCAGTTCTTC. It translates to CAIRGTTKGNEQFF.

The J gene is TRBJ2-3, the V gene TRBV4-3, with TRBD1 matching over 8 bases. This CDR3 comprises 16 residues. CDR1 is LGHNA and CDR2 is YSLEER in the germline V gene. The V gene end was trimmed by 0 bases and the J gene end by 2 bases; junction bases not matched to a gene: 4. This chain's CDR3 is CASSQDATGVTDTQYF. In DNA form, the CDR3 reads TGCGCCAGCAGCCAAGATGCGACAGGGGTCACAGATACGCAGTATTTT.

The chain links TRBV6-1 to TRBJ2-7, with D tentatively TRBD2 (5 bases). Trimming took 6 bases from V and 3 from J, leaving 18 bases between them. CDR1 is MNHNS and CDR2 is SASEGT in the germline V gene. This CDR3 region has 15 residues. CDR3 loop: CASSGLTGQNYEQYF. The CDR3 region has the DNA TGTGCCAGCAGCGGACTTACCGGGCAAAACTACGAGCAGTACTTC.

V gene TRBV4-1 combines with J gene TRBJ2-7, with TRBD2 matching 7 bases. Unmatched junction bases numbered 2, after V lost 1 base and J lost 5 bases. CDR3 length: 13 amino acids. The V gene's germline CDR1 is MGHRA and CDR2 YSYEKL. CDR3 residues: CASSQAGGDEQYF. The CDR3, as DNA: TGCGCCAGCAGCCAAGCGGGAGGAGACGAGCAGTACTTC.

This clonotype was counted only a few times. This chain joins TRBV4-3 and TRBJ2-7, with TRBD2 matching 8 bases. The CDR3 has 16 residues. The ends lost 1 base at V and 4 bases at J; junction bases unmatched: 9. From germline, CDR1 is LGHNA and CDR2 YSLEER. CDR3 nucleotide sequence: TGCGCCAGCAGCCAAGGGACGGGAGGGCCCGGATACGAGCAGTACTTC. It encodes CASSQGTGGPGYEQYF.

The chain recombines TRBV4-3 with TRBJ2-7, with D hard to call. The CDR3 consists of 14 residues. The germline V gene has CDR1 LGHNA and CDR2 YSLEER. The germline V and J ends were trimmed by 0 bases and 3 bases, with 9 bases remaining between them. CDR3 in amino acids: CASSQDQRHYEQYF. In DNA, the CDR3 is TGCGCCAGCAGCCAAGATCAGCGTCACTACGAGCAGTACTTC.

This clonotype was seen ten or more times. The rearrangement uses TRBV7-2 and TRBJ2-7; D is perhaps TRBD2 (5 bases). Looked up from germline, CDR1 is SGHTA and CDR2 is FQGNSA. Trimming took off 2 bases at V and 7 bases at J, with 15 bases between the two ends. This CDR3 has 14 amino acids. CDR3: CASSLSGPGKEQYF. CDR3 sequence (DNA): TGTGCCAGCAGCTTATCCGGCCCGGGGAAGGAGCAGTACTTC.

This rearrangement joins TRBV3-1 to TRBJ2-5; 12 bases align to TRBD2. Trimming took 2 bases from V and 7 from J; bases not matched to a gene: 5. The germline gives CDR1 LGHDT, CDR2 YNNKEL (reference sequence). This CDR3 spans 15 amino acids. CDR3 bases: TGTGCCAGCAGCCAAACTAGCGGGAGGTTGGTGACCCAGTACTTC. This gives the protein CASSQTSGRLVTQYF.

This clonotype was counted a few times. CDR3: CASTGTAGLGTNEKLFF. In nucleotides, the CDR3 is TGTGCCAGCACCGGGACGGCGGGTTTGGGAACTAATGAAAAACTGTTTTTT. The gene calls are TRBV12-3 or TRBV12-4 and TRBJ1-4, with D possibly being TRBD1 (5 bases). CDR3 length: 17 amino acids. With 7 bases removed from V and 1 base from J, the gap between germline ends came to 19 bases.

By its share, this clonotype is medium-sized. This chain connects TRBV12-3 or TRBV12-4 to TRBJ2-1; D gene unclear. This CDR3 has 16 amino acids. V was pared by 2 bases and J by 0 bases, with 11 bases between. The CDR3 DNA sequence: TGTGCCAGCAGTTTATACGAGTTTTACTCCTACAATGAGCAGTTCTTC. Translation gives CASSLYEFYSYNEQFF.

The sample holds many counts of this clonotype. The V gene is TRBV5-1, the J gene TRBJ2-7; 8 bases fit TRBD1. The CDR3 covers 14 residues. Germline CDR1 and CDR2: SGHRS and YFSETQ. After removal of 3 bases from V and 2 bases from J, the junction contained 4 bases not matched to a gene. The CDR3 sequence is CASSWGTGTYEQYF. The CDR3 DNA follows: TGCGCCAGCAGCTGGGGGACAGGTACCTACGAGCAGTACTTC.

This clonotype was found many times. The chain joins TRBV29-1 to TRBJ2-7; possible D gene TRBD1, 5 bases. The CDR3 has 15 residues. The ends were cut back, 8 bases at V and 1 base at J, with 21 bases in the middle. The germline gives CDR1 SQVTM, CDR2 ANQGSEA. This chain's CDR3 is CSSPLGLSISYEQYF. The CDR3 DNA reads as TGCAGCTCCCCATTGGGGCTATCCATTTCCTACGAGCAGTACTTC.

The chain recombines TRBV3-1 with TRBJ1-1, with D unclear. Germline V lookup: CDR1 LGHDT, CDR2 YNNKEL (reference sequence). The CDR3 sequence is 14 residues long. Trimming stripped 1 base from V and 3 bases from J, with 9 bases between. Written as DNA, the CDR3 is TGTGCCAGCAGCCAAGGAAGGCGGGACACTGAAGCTTTCTTT. As protein: CASSQGRRDTEAFF.

This clonotype was counted a few times. This chain joins TRBV27 and TRBJ1-2; D remains ambiguous. Germline values: CDR1 MNHEY, CDR2 SMNVEV (reference sequence). CDR3 size: 14 residues. The ends were cut back, 6 bases at V and 8 bases at J, with 19 bases in the middle. CDR3 amino acids: CASRPDPERFGYTF. In DNA form, the CDR3 reads TGTGCCAGCAGGCCAGACCCGGAGCGGTTCGGCTACACCTTC.

This chain's CDR3 is CASSQEYGWNEKLFF. CDR3 DNA: TGCGCCAGCAGCCAAGAATACGGGTGGAATGAAAAACTGTTTTTT. This chain joins TRBV4-3 and TRBJ1-4; D gene ambiguous. From germline, CDR1 is LGHNA and CDR2 YSLEER. Trimming cost V 0 bases and J 5 bases, with 10 bases left between them. The CDR3 is 15 amino acids.

The V call is TRBV24-1, the J call TRBJ2-1; D not certain. This CDR3 is built from 14 residues. Germline CDR1 and CDR2: KGHDR and SFDVKD. V dropped 5 bases and J dropped 8 bases, with 15 bases sitting between them. The CDR3 DNA is TGTGCCACCAGTGGGGGTAGGGCGGTCGATGAGCAGTTCTTC. It codes for CATSGGRAVDEQFF.

V and J are TRBV7-2 and TRBJ2-2; 9 bases are shared with TRBD2. Germline loops: CDR1 SGHTA, CDR2 FQGNSA. The J segment lost 2 bases and the V segment lost 0 bases, leaving 1 base of the junction unmatched. This CDR3 has 16 residues. DNA of the CDR3: TGTGCCAGCAGCTTAGCGGGGACTAGCAACACCGGGGAGCTGTTTTTT. Amino acids: CASSLAGTSNTGELFF.

This clonotype was seen a few times. The V call is TRBV12-3 or TRBV12-4, the J call TRBJ1-2; no firm D call. V lost 0 bases to trimming and J lost 4 bases, with 6 bases between them. This CDR3 is built from 13 residues. CDR3 DNA: TGTGCCAGCAGTTTAGCCGAGACCTATGGCTACACCTTC. Its translation is CASSLAETYGYTF.

V and J are TRBV20-1 and TRBJ2-5; either TRBD1 or TRBD2 may fit D (6 bases each). V dropped 3 bases and J dropped 5 bases, with 13 bases sitting between them. This CDR3 is 13 amino acids long. Germline V gene sequence: CDR1 DFQATT, CDR2 SNEGSKA (reference sequence). For the CDR3, the DNA is TGCAGTGCTAGGAAAGAAGGGGGGGAGACCCAGTACTTC. This gives the protein CSARKEGGETQYF.

The rearrangement uses TRBV5-1 and TRBJ2-5; 10 bases align to TRBD2. V was clipped by 7 bases and J by 0 bases; unmatched bases: 9. There are 16 residues in the CDR3. Germline V gives CDR1 SGHRS, CDR2 YFSETQ. CDR3 amino acids: CASRGGSGRNQETQYF. The CDR3 nucleotides are TGCGCCAGCCGGGGAGGTAGCGGGAGGAACCAAGAGACCCAGTACTTC.

This clonotype was found a few times. The gene calls are TRBV6-1 and TRBJ2-1; D not resolved. The V gene's germline CDR1 is MNHNS and CDR2 SASEGT. CDR3 length: 15 residues. The V end lost 4 bases, the J end lost 4 bases, and 14 bases lay between the germline ends. The CDR3 nucleotides read TGTGCCAGCAGTGCCTCCTTCGACTCTTACAATGAGCAGTTCTTC. It translates to CASSASFDSYNEQFF.

This clonotype occurred many times. J is TRBJ2-1 and V is TRBV5-1, with D maybe TRBD1 (5 bases). Germline loops: CDR1 SGHRS, CDR2 YFSETQ. CDR3 length: 12 residues. Trimming removed 2 bases from V and 7 bases from J, with 7 bases in between. In DNA, the CDR3 is TGCGCCAGCAGCTTACAGGAGAATGAGCAGTTCTTC. Amino acids: CASSLQENEQFF. Together with reference TRBV5-1 and TRBJ2-1, the CDR3 gives the full variable domain: KAGVTQTPRYLIKTRGQQVTLSCSPISGHRSVSWYQQTPGQGLQFLFEYFSETQRNKGNFPGRFSGRQFSNSRSEMNVSTLELGDSALYLCASSLQENEQFFGPGTRLTVL.

This clonotype was seen at least ten times. The chain carries TRBV9 and TRBJ1-3; D perhaps matches TRBD1 (5 bases). Trimming took 3 bases from V and 3 from J, leaving 10 bases between them. Germline assignment: CDR1 SGDLS and CDR2 YYNGEE. The CDR3 consists of 14 residues. This CDR3 reads CASSAAGSGNTIYF. The CDR3 DNA sequence: TGTGCCAGCAGCGCCGCAGGGAGTGGAAACACCATATATTTT.

V gene TRBV20-1 combines with J gene TRBJ2-5; 12 positions match TRBD2. V lost 3 bases, J lost 7 bases, and 9 bases stayed unmatched. Germline CDR1 is DFQATT and CDR2 is SNEGSKA (reference sequence). The CDR3 totals 15 residues. CDR3 loop: CSASELAGGPGTQYF. The CDR3, as DNA: TGCAGTGCTAGCGAGCTAGCGGGAGGGCCCGGGACCCAGTACTTC.